This T cell receptor (beta chain) stems from a study of control samples from healthy donors and cancer patients. CDR1 MNHEY and CDR2 SVGAGI come from the germline V gene. Trimming took off 8 bases at V and 5 bases at J, with 21 bases between the two ends. The CDR3 is 15 residues long. Data came from immunoSEQ multiplex PCR; TCRdb stores just in-frame clones and leaves some out. The sample carries roughly 38,000 clones, roughly 80% recorded once. The chain joins TRBV6-5 to TRBJ2-5, with D perhaps assigned TRBD1 or TRBD2 (5 bases each). The TCR was taken from a man in his 60s in good health. The specimen sequenced was blood. CDR3 bases: TGTGCCAGCCGGGGCGGCGGGCAGGGCGGGGAGACCCAGTACTTC. Translation gives CASRGGGQGGETQYF.